A selection of T cell receptor beta chains follows, all from one sample in a study of cytomegalovirus exposure and HLA in healthy donors. The table came from immunoSEQ multiplex PCR; TCRdb's copy has only in-frame clones and leaves some out. The repertoire table contains 68,000 or so clones. The material sequenced was PBMCs. These receptors came from a boy younger than 18 in good health and CMV-seronegative. CDR3s include the opening cysteine and the closing phenylalanine or tryptophan. A D gene is named only where the DNA matches it firmly.

13 TRBJ1-4 TRBV6-1 . CASRTATNEKLFF TGTGCCAGCAGGACTGCAACTAATGAAAAACTGTTTTTT
17 TRBJ1-1 TRBV30 TRBD1 CAWSGDETGAHSPEAFF TGTGCCTGGAGTGGGGATGAGACAGGGGCGCATTCCCCTGAAGCTTTCTTT
11 TRBJ2-7 TRBV5-1 . CASSFSGGADF TGCGCCAGCAGCTTTTCGGGGGGCGCGGACTTC
15 TRBJ2-1 TRBV5-1 . CASSLGGEPYNEQFF TGCGCCAGCAGCTTGGGGGGGGAGCCCTACAATGAGCAGTTCTTC
10 TRBJ1-1 TRBV20-1 . CSADRIEAFF TGCAGTGCCGACAGAATTGAAGCTTTCTTT
15 TRBJ1-2 TRBV19 TRBD1 CASSIRGGGGDGYTF TGTGCCAGTAGCATAAGGGGAGGAGGGGGCGATGGCTACACCTTC
17 TRBJ2-2 TRBV2 TRBD2 CASSGPSGRSVTGELFF TGTGCCAGCAGTGGTCCTAGCGGGAGGTCCGTAACCGGGGAGCTGTTTTTT
15 TRBJ1-5 TRBV7-2 . CASSLTLTRGQPQHF TGTGCCAGCAGCTTAACCTTGACCCGGGGTCAGCCCCAGCATTTT
13 TRBJ1-5 TRBV19 . CASSGQHNQPQHF TGTGCCAGTAGCGGACAACACAATCAGCCCCAGCATTTT
14 TRBJ1-2 TRBV9 TRBD1 CASSPGTGAYGYTF TGTGCCAGCAGCCCCGGGACAGGGGCATATGGCTACACCTTC
15 TRBJ1-2 TRBV6-5 TRBD1 CASSRTGERFYGYTF TGTGCCAGCAGTAGGACAGGGGAACGCTTCTATGGCTACACCTTC
14 TRBJ1-2 TRBV6-6 . CASSYNRVGHGYTF TGTGCCAGCAGCTATAACAGGGTGGGGCATGGCTACACCTTC
15 TRBJ1-6 TRBV27 TRBD1 CASSAVVTGRSPLHF TGTGCCAGCAGTGCCGTCGTGACAGGGCGTTCACCCCTCCACTTT
15 TRBJ2-1 TRBV6-1 TRBD1 CASNKGQGVSNEQFF TGTGCCAGCAATAAGGGACAGGGGGTGAGCAATGAGCAGTTCTTC
15 TRBJ1-3 TRBV5-1 TRBD1 CASSWSTGAGNTIYF TGCGCCAGCAGCTGGTCCACAGGGGCTGGAAACACCATATATTTT
15 TRBJ1-5 TRBV15 . CATSRGGPNYQPQHF TGTGCCACCAGCAGAGGCGGGCCCAATTATCAGCCCCAGCATTTT
17 TRBJ2-1 TRBV5-1 TRBD1 CASSLVGQPTVGNEQFF TGCGCCAGCAGCTTGGTGGGACAGCCTACTGTAGGCAATGAGCAGTTCTTC
16 TRBJ2-7 TRBV5-1 TRBD1 CASSLYRDRGSYEQYF TGCGCCAGCAGCTTGTACCGGGACAGGGGTTCCTACGAGCAGTACTTC
15 TRBJ1-2 TRBV5-4 TRBD1 CASSPTGDPTNGYTF TGTGCCAGCAGCCCGACAGGGGACCCTACAAATGGCTACACCTTC
16 TRBJ1-5 TRBV5-8 . CASSLGWKGSNQPQHF TGTGCCAGCAGCTTGGGATGGAAGGGGAGCAATCAGCCCCAGCATTTT
13 TRBJ1-4 TRBV30 . CAWSVPSNEKLFF TGTGCCTGGAGTGTACCCAGTAATGAAAAACTGTTTTTT
15 TRBJ2-1 TRBV6-5 . CASSAPYSAHNEQFF TGTGCCAGCAGTGCCCCCTATAGTGCCCACAATGAGCAGTTCTTC
13 TRBJ1-1 TRBV19 . CASSMDSVTMAFF TGTGCCAGTAGTATGGACAGTGTGACGATGGCTTTCTTT
13 TRBJ2-5 TRBV18 TRBD1 CASSGTGTETQYF TGTGCCAGTTCCGGGACAGGGACCGAGACCCAGTACTTC
16 TRBJ2-7 TRBV7-8 . CASSLDFGPAGNEQYF TGTGCCAGCAGCTTAGATTTCGGGCCTGCGGGAAACGAGCAGTACTTC
13 TRBJ1-2 TRBV5-1 . CASSATVDYGYTF TGCGCCAGCAGCGCAACAGTAGACTATGGCTACACCTTC
15 TRBJ1-3 TRBV6-1 . CASSLPGTSGNTIYF TGTGCCAGCAGTCTACCAGGAACCTCTGGAAACACCATATATTTT